Each of the 13 T cell receptor beta chains below was sequenced from the same sample in a study of breast tumors, draining lymph nodes, adjacent tissues. Each CDR3 protein gets one entry after TCRdb re-called the multiplex PCR reads with MiXCR. The data hold under 300,000 distinct CDR3 sequences, with less than 35% observed a single time. Axillary draining lymph nodes of breast cancer patients supplied the node samples. Input material: axillary lymph node tissue. All receptors derive from a female donor with breast cancer. Some clones in this sample may be carry-over from other donors' samples.

The rearrangement uses TRBV2 and TRBJ2-5, with 16 bases matching TRBD2. The trim removed 5 bases at V and 10 bases at J, leaving 7 bases unmatched. The CDR3 contains 15 residues. The germline V gene has CDR1 SNHLY and CDR2 FYNNEI. DNA of the CDR3: TGTGCCAGCAGTTATTCGGGACTAGCGGGAGGGAGCCAGTACTTC. Its protein is CASSYSGLAGGSQYF.

This clonotype was recorded at least ten times. The rearrangement uses TRBV20-1 and TRBJ2-1; D ambiguous. Per the germline V gene, CDR1 is DFQATT and CDR2 is SNEGSKA (reference sequence). The CDR3 spans 14 residues. The ends were cut back, 6 bases at V and 0 bases at J, with 12 bases in the middle. The CDR3 DNA is TGCAGTGCCAGACCCCCGAGCTCCTACAATGAGCAGTTCTTC. It encodes CSARPPSSYNEQFF.

Turning to this clonotype: This may come from a read error, since a much larger clone is one base off. The chain joins TRBV5-4 to TRBJ2-2, with D perhaps TRBD2 (5 bases). The V gene's germline CDR1 is SGHNT and CDR2 YYREEE (reference sequence). This CDR3 has 16 residues. CDR3 sequence reads: CASSQTGNANTGELLF. Written as DNA, the CDR3 is TGTGCCAGCAGCCAAACTGGGAATGCGAACACCGGGGAGCTGCTTTTT. Variable domain in full (rest from reference TRBV5-4 and TRBJ2-2): ETGVTQSPTHLIKTRGQQVTLRCSSQSGHNTVSWYQQALGQGPQFIFQYYREEENGRGNFPPRFSGLQFPNYSSELNVNALELDDSALYLCASSQTGNANTGELLFGEGSRLTVL.

This clonotype was seen more than once but under ten times. This chain connects TRBV5-4 to TRBJ1-2; TRBD1 is a possible D gene (5 bases). V was cut by 3 bases and J by 2 bases, with 11 bases left in between. Germline CDR1 and CDR2: SGHNT and YYREEE (reference sequence). The CDR3 is made up of 14 amino acids. The CDR3 nucleotides read TGTGCCAGCAGCTGGGGGACGGCGAACTATGGCTACACCTTC. It encodes CASSWGTANYGYTF.

This clonotype came up once. The rearrangement joins TRBV2 to TRBJ2-1; 8 bases line up with TRBD2. V lost 4 bases and J lost 5; bases outside the gene matches: 4. From germline, CDR1 is SNHLY and CDR2 FYNNEI. The CDR3 is made up of 14 amino acids. The DNA for the CDR3 is TGTGCCAGCAGTGTGGTAGCGGGGAACAATGAGCAGTTCTTC. This translates into CASSVVAGNNEQFF.

The chain links TRBV12-3 or TRBV12-4 to TRBJ1-1; no firm D call. Trimming shortened V by 7 bases and J by 1 base, and 13 bases separated the two germline ends. The CDR3 has 14 amino acids. This CDR3 reads CASTLIDGNTEAFF. Here the CDR3 DNA reads TGTGCCAGCACCCTCATTGACGGGAACACTGAAGCTTTCTTT.

As concerns this clonotype: A much larger clone sits a single nucleotide away, making a read error possible. The chain joins TRBV6-2 or TRBV6-3 to TRBJ2-3; D gene uncertain. V gave up 5 bases and J gave up 4 bases, with 19 bases separating them. Germline loops: CDR1 MNHEY, CDR2 SVGEGT. CDR3 length: 16 residues. DNA of the CDR3: TGTGCCAGCAGTCCCGAGACGGACGCCCACCCAGATACGCAGTATTTT. It codes for CASSPETDAHPDTQYF.

This clonotype has at least ten counts. The rearrangement uses TRBV25-1 and TRBJ1-3, with 7 bases lining up with TRBD1. V gave up 1 base and J gave up 0 bases; unmatched junction bases: 9. The CDR3 length is 18 residues. Germline V gene lookup returns CDR1 MGHDK and CDR2 SYGVNS. As DNA, the CDR3 is TGTGCCAGCAGTGAATTCCCCACAGGGGAGAGCTCTGGAAACACCATATATTTT. As protein: CASSEFPTGESSGNTIYF.

This clonotype showed up just once. The V call is TRBV5-1, the J call TRBJ2-3, with TRBD2 matching over 10 bases. CDR3 length: 16 amino acids. Trimming cost V 7 bases and J 2 bases; bases outside gene matches: 10. The germline CDR1 and CDR2 sequences are SGHRS and YFSETQ. CDR3: CASGFSGGLLTDTQYF. For the CDR3, the DNA is TGCGCCAGCGGGTTTAGCGGGGGGCTACTCACAGATACGCAGTATTTT.

This clonotype came up many times. This chain uses TRBV20-1 with TRBJ2-7, with 11 bases that match TRBD2. V shed 5 bases and J 4 bases; nucleotides not matched to a gene: 10. CDR3 length equals 15 residues. Looked up from germline, CDR1 is DFQATT and CDR2 is SNEGSKA (reference sequence). CDR3 amino acids: CSAPHSGRADYEQYF. DNA of the CDR3: TGCAGTGCTCCCCATAGCGGGAGGGCGGATTACGAGCAGTACTTC.

The J gene is TRBJ1-2, the V gene TRBV19, with TRBD1 identical over 7 bases. With V trimmed by 6 bases and J by 7 bases, 8 bases remained unmatched. Germline V gene sequence: CDR1 LNHDA, CDR2 SQIVND (reference sequence). The CDR3 is made up of 13 amino acids. Written as DNA, the CDR3 is TGTGCCAGTAGACCCGGGACAGAGGCTGGCTACACCTTC. Amino acid sequence: CASRPGTEAGYTF.

The sample holds many counts of this clonotype. The chain uses TRBV14 and TRBJ2-7; no firm D call. Trimming removed 10 bases at V and 3 bases at J, with 19 bases between. Looked up from germline, CDR1 is SGHDN and CDR2 is FVKESK. This CDR3 is built from 14 residues. The CDR3 region is CATPRPLGCYEQYF. The CDR3 DNA reads as TGTGCCACCCCCCGGCCACTGGGATGCTACGAGCAGTACTTC.

With regard to this clonotype: Possible read error: a much larger clone is one base away. The chain is built from TRBV6-1 and TRBJ1-5; D remains unclear. CDR1 is MNHNS, CDR2 SASEGT, per germline. The CDR3 spans 14 residues. Trimming pared 6 bases from V and 5 bases from J, leaving 14 bases between. CDR3 coding DNA: TGTGCCAGCAGCCCCAGGACGTATGATCAGCCCCAGCATTTT. This codes for CASSPRTYDQPQHF.